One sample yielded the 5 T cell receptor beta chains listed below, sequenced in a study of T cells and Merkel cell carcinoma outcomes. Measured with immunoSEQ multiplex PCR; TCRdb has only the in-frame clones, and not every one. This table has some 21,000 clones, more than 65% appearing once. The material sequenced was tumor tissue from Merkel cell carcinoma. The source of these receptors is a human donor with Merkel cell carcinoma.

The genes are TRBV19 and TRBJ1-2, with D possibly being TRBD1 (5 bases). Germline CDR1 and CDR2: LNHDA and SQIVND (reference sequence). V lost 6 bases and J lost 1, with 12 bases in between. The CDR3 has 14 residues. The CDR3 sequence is CASRSGTVNYGYTF. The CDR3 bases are TGTGCCAGTAGATCCGGGACGGTTAACTATGGCTACACCTTC.

The CDR3 spells CASSGPRDNYEQYF. CDR3 sequence (DNA): TGCGCCAGCAGTGGCCCAAGGGACAACTACGAGCAGTACTTC. The gene calls are TRBV10-1 and TRBJ2-7; weak D call: TRBD1 (6 bases). CDR3 size: 14 residues. V lost 4 bases and J lost 3, with 13 bases in between. Germline assignment: CDR1 WNHNN and CDR2 SYGVQD (reference sequence).

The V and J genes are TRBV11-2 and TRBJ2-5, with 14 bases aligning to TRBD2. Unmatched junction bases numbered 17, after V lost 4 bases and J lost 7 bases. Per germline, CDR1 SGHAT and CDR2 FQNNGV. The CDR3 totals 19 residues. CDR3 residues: CASSSLLGLAGAGRGTQYF. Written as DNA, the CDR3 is TGTGCCAGCAGCTCCCTGCTGGGACTAGCGGGGGCCGGGCGGGGGACCCAGTACTTC. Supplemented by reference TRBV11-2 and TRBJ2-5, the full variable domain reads EAGVAQSPRYKIIEKRQSVAFWCNPISGHATLYWYQQILGQGPKLLIQFQNNGVVDDSQLPKDRFSAERLKGVDSTLKIQPAKLEDSAVYLCASSSLLGLAGAGRGTQYFGPGTRLLVL.

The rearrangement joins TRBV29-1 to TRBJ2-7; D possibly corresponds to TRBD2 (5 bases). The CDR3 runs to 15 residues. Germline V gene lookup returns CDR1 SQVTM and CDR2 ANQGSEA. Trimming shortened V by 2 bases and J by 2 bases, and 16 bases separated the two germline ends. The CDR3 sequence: CSVESGYGLTYEQYF. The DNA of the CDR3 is TGCAGCGTTGAAAGCGGTTACGGTCTAACCTACGAGCAGTACTTC.

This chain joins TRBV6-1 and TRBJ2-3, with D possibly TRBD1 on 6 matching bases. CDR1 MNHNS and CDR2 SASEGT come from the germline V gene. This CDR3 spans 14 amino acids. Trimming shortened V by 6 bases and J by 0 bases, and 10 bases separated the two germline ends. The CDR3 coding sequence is TGTGCCAGCAGATTACAGGGAAGCACAGATACGCAGTATTTT. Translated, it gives CASRLQGSTDTQYF.